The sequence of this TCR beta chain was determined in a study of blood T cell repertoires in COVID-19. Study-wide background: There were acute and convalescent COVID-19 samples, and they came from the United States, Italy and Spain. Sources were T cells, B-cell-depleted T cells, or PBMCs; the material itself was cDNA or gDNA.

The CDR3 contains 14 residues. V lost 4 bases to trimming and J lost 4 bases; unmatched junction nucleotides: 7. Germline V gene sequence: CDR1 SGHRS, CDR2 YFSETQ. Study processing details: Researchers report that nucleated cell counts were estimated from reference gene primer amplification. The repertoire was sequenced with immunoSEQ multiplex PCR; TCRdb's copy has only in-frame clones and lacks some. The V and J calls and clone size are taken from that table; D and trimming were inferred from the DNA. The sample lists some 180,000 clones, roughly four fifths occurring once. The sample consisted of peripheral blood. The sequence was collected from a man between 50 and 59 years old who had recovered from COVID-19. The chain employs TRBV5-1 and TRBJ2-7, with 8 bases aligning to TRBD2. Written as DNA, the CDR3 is TGCGCCAGCAGCCTTGGACTAGCCCCTTACGAGCAGTACTTC. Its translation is CASSLGLAPYEQYF.